The TCR beta chain under discussion was sequenced for a study of T cell repertoires in cytomegalovirus infection. Overall study: Selected CMV epitopes included recently identified HLA-C-restricted ones as well as well-studied HLA-B-restricted ones. Public TCR beta signatures provided an indication of both CMV infection and a matching HLA type. Study observations and caveats: HLA-C-restricted, CMV-specific TCR beta clonotypes were dominant ex vivo. Carriers of CMV and the relevant HLA type were discriminated by public TCR beta frequency.

The CDR3 length is 13 residues. Germline CDR1 reads WSHSY; CDR2 reads SAAADI. With V trimmed by 5 bases and J by 6 bases, 4 bases remained unmatched. TCRdb re-called the reads with MiXCR, one entry per CDR3 protein. This table has 680,000 or so distinct CDR3 sequences, approximately 33% appearing once. This clonotype appeared many times. Its antigen is still unknown. This clonotype was sampled from a human donor in good health (CMV status not recorded). Some clones in this sample may be carry-over from other donors' samples. This sequence joins TRBV10-2 and TRBJ1-5, with 7 bases that match TRBD1. Sequencing was performed on cultured PBMCs, taken from culture after CMV antigen stimulation. This CDR3 is CASSLGQAQPQHF. The CDR3 DNA is TGCGCCAGCAGTTTAGGACAGGCTCAGCCCCAGCATTTT.